This T cell receptor (beta chain) is from a study of blood T cell repertoires in COVID-19 (dated by TCRdb to 2019 to 2021). Some background on the complete study: Samples covering the acute and convalescent phases of COVID-19 were provided by collaborators in the United States, Italy and Spain. The prospective study material was composed of cDNA or gDNA derived from T cells, B-cell-depleted T cells, or PBMCs. Subjects who had been exposed to COVID-19, were actively infected with it, or had recovered from it provided the deeply sampled blood TCRbeta repertoires that made up the dataset. The repertoires were made available in a free public database intended to serve as a resource for research on the immune response to SARS-CoV-2. The samples were drawn from two sources: the first 160 participants of the ongoing ImmuneRACE study, and fewer than 1,500 subjects contributed by 6 global collaborators. The sample metadata nearly always contained a de-identified subject ID, COVID-19 status, age in years and sex. Where available, HLA class I and class II types were taken from metadata supplied by the sample provider and were not determined by assay-based typing. Points the paper makes about the study in general: How much clinical and demographic metadata was included differed by source and by participant, and the metadata was provided uncurated.

Collaborating institutions collected whole blood in K2EDTA tubes following their own protocols. For TCRbeta analysis, collaborators shipped samples as frozen whole blood, isolated PBMCs, or DNA extracted from either of those sample types. The immunoSEQ Assay, a bias-controlled multiplex PCR, was used to amplify TCRbeta CDR3 regions from genomic DNA. In the source study's methods: Nucleated cell counts per sample were estimated from amplification of reference gene primers within the assay. To quantify the absolute abundance of each unique TCRbeta CDR3 rearrangement, sequence reads were collapsed and filtered. For each sample, productive Simpson clonality was calculated by taking the square root of Simpson's diversity index across productive rearrangements. TCRdb stores this immuneACCESS table with in-frame sequences only. Part of the clones is absent; in the studies checked, under half of the shortfall reflects unresolved V genes, and no reason is known for the rest. V and J calls and clone size are those listed in that table; D and trimming were worked out from the DNA. Across this sample there are roughly 200,000 clones, with roughly 73% seen only once. Approximately 2.9% of the sample is taken by the ten largest.

In the germline V gene (reference sequence), CDR1 corresponds to SGHAT and CDR2 to FQDESV. V is clipped by 1 base and J by 10 bases, and the sequence between their germline boundaries is 11 bases long. From cysteine to phenylalanine, the CDR3 is 13 amino acids long. The kept DNA is CDR3 alone, 39 bases in frame from the first base. In regard to this clone: Its antigen remains undetermined. No much larger clonotype is one base removed from it; base qualities were not supplied.

The receptor chain draws on TRBV11-1 and TRBJ2-4, with TRBD1 tentatively as D gene (5 bases match). The receptor was isolated from a woman of 80 years or more with active or convalescent COVID-19. Sequenced: peripheral blood. CDR3 reads: CASSLGREGIQYF. The sequenced DNA: TGTGCCAGCAGCTTAGGCAGGGAAGGGATTCAGTACTTC. Supplemented by the reference TRBV11-1 and TRBJ2-4 proteins around the CDR3, the complete variable domain is EAEVAQSPRYKITEKSQAVAFWCDPISGHATLYWYRQILGQGPELLVQFQDESVVDDSQLPKDRFSAERLKGVDSTLKIQPAELGDSAMYLCASSLGREGIQYFGAGTRLSVL.